This T cell receptor (beta chain) comes out of a study of cytomegalovirus exposure and HLA in healthy donors. General study results and limits: By HLA locus, TCR association rates varied in a later analysis, with DRB1 showing the most and HLA-C the fewest. Earlier results showed most TCR beta V segments being productive about 87% or about 30% of the time. A later analysis linked a missense DCLRE1C variant to TCR beta V- and J-gene trimming.

Healthy people donating bone marrow made up the donors. The study ran its PCR with 60 Vbeta and 13 Jbeta primers. Assay: immunoSEQ multiplex PCR; the TCRdb copy retains only in-frame clones and omits some. The sample holds some 180,000 clones, more than 75% seen once. The V gene's germline CDR1 is MNHNS and CDR2 SASEGT. V gave up 1 base and J gave up 1 base, with 22 bases separating them. The CDR3 loop spans 19 amino acids. With regard to this clone: Its specificity is unknown.

The chain has TRBV6-1 and TRBJ1-1; tentatively, D is TRBD1 (5 bases). The sequenced sample consisted of PBMCs. The clonotype was recovered from a young woman in good health and CMV-seropositive. The CDR3, as DNA: TGTGCCAGCAGTGAAGTTAGGGGCGCACTAAGAAGGGGGAACACTGAAGCTTTCTTT. Amino acids: CASSEVRGALRRGNTEAFF.